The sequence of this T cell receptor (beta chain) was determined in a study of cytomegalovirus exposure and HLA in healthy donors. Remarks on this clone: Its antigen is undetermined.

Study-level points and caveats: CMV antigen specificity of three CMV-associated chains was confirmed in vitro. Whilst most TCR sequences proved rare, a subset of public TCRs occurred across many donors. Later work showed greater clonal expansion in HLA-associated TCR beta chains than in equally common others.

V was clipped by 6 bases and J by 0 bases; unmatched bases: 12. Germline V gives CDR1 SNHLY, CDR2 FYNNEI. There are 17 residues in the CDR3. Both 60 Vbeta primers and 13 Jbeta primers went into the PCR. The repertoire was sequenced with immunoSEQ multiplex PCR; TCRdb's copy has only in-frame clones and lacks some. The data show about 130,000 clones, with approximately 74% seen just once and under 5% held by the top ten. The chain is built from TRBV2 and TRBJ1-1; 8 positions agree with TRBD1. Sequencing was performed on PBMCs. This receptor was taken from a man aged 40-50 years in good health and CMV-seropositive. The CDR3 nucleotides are TGTGCCAGCAGAGCTATCCGACAGGGGCTCATGAACACTGAAGCTTTCTTT. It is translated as CASRAIRQGLMNTEAFF.